Following are 9 T cell receptor beta chains from one sample sequenced in a study of blood T cells in healthy people across ages (dated by TCRdb to the mid-2010s). Library preparation employed 5' RACE. Sequencing took place on an Illumina HiSeq 2500. A second roughly 6 to 12 cycle PCR used a sample-barcoded 5' primer and a J-beta primer mix. Clones were called with MiXCR by TCRdb after fastp trimmed the public reads at Q25, and only in-frame beta chains were retained. Rows matching on CDR3 protein sequence are summarized as one entry with the most common DNA and genes. Within this sample are about 1.4 million distinct CDR3 sequences, with almost 60% of them counted one time only. The ten largest make up 6.5% to 8% of the sample. Input material: blood. The receptors were gathered from a young man in good health.

The CDR3 DNA reads as TGTGCCAGCAGGGAAACTAGCGAGATCTACAATGAGCAGTTCTTC. Its translation is CASRETSEIYNEQFF. The V and J genes are TRBV2 and TRBJ2-1; 7 bases agree with TRBD2. CDR1 and CDR2 (germline): SNHLY, FYNNEI. J was trimmed by 3 bases and V by 6 bases; bases with no gene match: 8. The CDR3 spans 15 residues.

V and J are TRBV7-2 and TRBJ1-4, with a possible D match to TRBD1 (5 bases). This CDR3 region has 15 residues. Trimming pared 5 bases from V and 0 bases from J, leaving 10 bases between. Germline CDR1 reads SGHTA; CDR2 reads FQGNSA. The DNA of the CDR3 is TGTGCCAGCAGCGCGCGGGGCCCAACTAATGAAAAACTGTTTTTT. Translating gives CASSARGPTNEKLFF. The whole variable domain, filled in from reference TRBV7-2 and TRBJ1-4, reads GAGVSQSPSNKVTEKGKDVELRCDPISGHTALYWYRQSLGQGLEFLIYFQGNSAPDKSGLPSDRFSAERTGGSVSTLTIQRTQQEDSAVYLCASSARGPTNEKLFFGSGTQLSVL.

The genes are TRBV7-8 and TRBJ2-5; 7 nucleotides agree with TRBD1. The germline V gene has CDR1 SGHVS and CDR2 FQNEAQ. This CDR3 is 17 amino acids long. Germline trimming cut 3 bases from V and 2 bases from J; bases unmatched to any gene: 12. In DNA, the CDR3 is TGTGCCAGCAGCTTTAACAGGGGCCCATCGACACAAGAGACCCAGTACTTC. Its translation: CASSFNRGPSTQETQYF.

V is TRBV4-2 and J is TRBJ2-7; D remains unclear. Germline lookup yields CDR1 LGHNA and CDR2 YNFKEQ. The CDR3 contains 14 residues. The germline V and J ends were trimmed by 2 bases and 2 bases, with 10 bases remaining between them. The CDR3: CASSQSTLTYEQYF. In DNA form, the CDR3 reads TGTGCCAGCAGCCAATCCACACTCACCTACGAGCAGTACTTC.

This chain links TRBV7-2 with TRBJ2-1; 12 positions match TRBD2. With 4 bases clipped from V and 9 bases from J, the junction kept 7 bases outside the gene matches. The CDR3 is 15 residues long. Germline values: CDR1 SGHTA, CDR2 FQGNSA. CDR3 sequence reads: CASSSLAGGKIEQFF. The CDR3, as DNA: TGTGCCAGCAGCTCTCTAGCGGGAGGGAAAATTGAGCAGTTCTTC. Full variable domain (rest looked up from reference TRBV7-2 and TRBJ2-1): GAGVSQSPSNKVTEKGKDVELRCDPISGHTALYWYRQSLGQGLEFLIYFQGNSAPDKSGLPSDRFSAERTGGSVSTLTIQRTQQEDSAVYLCASSSLAGGKIEQFFGPGTRLTVL.

The V call is TRBV14, the J call TRBJ2-6; 10 bases match TRBD1. Losses at the gene ends were 1 base for V and 3 bases for J; bases not matched to a gene: 3. Germline loops: CDR1 SGHDN, CDR2 FVKESK. CDR3 size: 17 residues. CDR3 sequence (DNA): TGTGCCAGCAGCCAAGGACAGGGGGCATTTGGGGCCAACGTCCTGACTTTC. As protein: CASSQGQGAFGANVLTF.

This chain uses TRBV20-1 with TRBJ2-7, with 8 bases lining up with TRBD2. The trim removed 1 base at V and 4 bases at J, leaving 6 bases unmatched. CDR3 length: 14 residues. The germline V gene encodes CDR1 DFQATT and CDR2 SNEGSKA (reference sequence). The CDR3 DNA is TGCAGTGCTAGAGTGGTTAGCGGGAAGTACGAGCAGTACTTC. It codes for CSARVVSGKYEQYF.

The V call is TRBV6-6, the J call TRBJ1-1; tentative D call: TRBD1 (5 bases). Germline V gene sequence: CDR1 MNHNY, CDR2 SVGAGI (reference sequence). The V end lost 9 bases, the J end lost 0 bases, and 14 bases lay between the germline ends. The CDR3 runs 14 residues. In DNA form, the CDR3 reads TGTGCCAGTTCTCGGGGCGGAATGAACACTGAAGCTTTCTTT. As protein: CASSRGGMNTEAFF.

The chain combines TRBV5-1 with TRBJ2-3, with D perhaps matching TRBD1 (6 bases). The CDR3 spans 13 residues. Germline V gives CDR1 SGHRS, CDR2 YFSETQ. V gave up 3 bases and J gave up 6 bases, with 11 bases separating them. CDR3 sequence (DNA): TGCGCCAGCAGCTACTACAGGGCCGATACGCAGTATTTT. This sequence encodes CASSYYRADTQYF.